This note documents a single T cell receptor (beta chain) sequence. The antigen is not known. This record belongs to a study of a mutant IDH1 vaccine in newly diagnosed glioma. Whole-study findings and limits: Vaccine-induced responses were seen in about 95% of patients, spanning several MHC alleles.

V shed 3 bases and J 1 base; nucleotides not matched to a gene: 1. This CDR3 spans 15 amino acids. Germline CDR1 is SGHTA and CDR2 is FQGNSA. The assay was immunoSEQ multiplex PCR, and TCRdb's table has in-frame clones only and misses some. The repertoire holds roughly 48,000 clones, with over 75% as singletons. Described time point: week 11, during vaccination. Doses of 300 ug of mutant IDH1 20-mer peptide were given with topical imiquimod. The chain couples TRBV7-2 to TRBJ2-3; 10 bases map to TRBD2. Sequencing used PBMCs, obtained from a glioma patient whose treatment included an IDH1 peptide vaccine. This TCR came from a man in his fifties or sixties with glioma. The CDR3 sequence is CASSFLAGGTDTQYF. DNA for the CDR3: TGTGCCAGCAGCTTTCTAGCGGGGGGCACAGATACGCAGTATTTT.